This paragraph reports one T cell receptor (beta chain). Its antigen is still unknown. Clones were read by immunoSEQ multiplex PCR, and TCRdb kept only the in-frame ones, dropping some. The data contain about 78,000 clones, 84% of them singletons. These data come from a study of T cells in localized non-small cell lung cancer. Study observations and caveats: Higher blood T cell density tracked longer overall survival. Median roughly 57 top-100 tumor clones were shared with paired adjacent lung. Compared with tumor, uninvolved adjacent lung displayed greater T cell clonality, ranking highest overall. The study sequenced only one region of the tumor. As a result, intratumor heterogeneity could not be excluded and remains possible.

Trimming removed 4 bases at V and 1 base at J, with 11 bases between. The CDR3 is 14 residues long. The V gene's germline CDR1 is SGHRS and CDR2 YFSETQ. The chain recombines TRBV5-1 with TRBJ2-5; possibly TRBD1 or TRBD2 for D (5 bases each). Sequencing was performed on peripheral blood, taken before any cancer treatment. This receptor was obtained from a man between 40 and 75 years old with stage I lung adenocarcinoma. CDR3 region: CASSIGTVQETQYF. The CDR3 DNA is TGCGCCAGCAGCATCGGGACCGTCCAAGAGACCCAGTACTTC.